One and the same sample provided the 14 T cell receptor beta chains below, sequenced in a study of shared clonotypes between healthy human individuals (dated by TCRdb to 2019 to 2021). The library relied on the immunoSEQ multiplex PCR assay. The clones in this table, taken by TCRdb from immuneACCESS, are in-frame only. Not every clone is retained; where verified, under half of the shortfall comes from an unresolved V gene, and the cause of the rest is unknown. This sample has about 680,000 clones in its table, and about three quarters of those were observed once. Around 1.7% of the sample is taken by the ten largest. The source material was memory CD4+ T cells sorted from blood. This sample's cell subset or site label indicates: CD45RA-negative fraction. The receptors derive from a woman between 25 and 40 years old in good health.

The count of this clone is one. The chain combines TRBV6-6 with TRBJ1-2, with no clear D. Germline V gene sequence: CDR1 MNHNY, CDR2 SVGAGI (reference sequence). The CDR3 loop spans 14 amino acids. V was shortened by 2 bases and J by 7 bases, with 14 bases between the two germline ends. The CDR3 nucleotides are TGTGCCAGCAGTTACGGGGAAATCGGACTTGGCTACACCTTC. Amino acids: CASSYGEIGLGYTF.

The rearrangement joins TRBV2 to TRBJ1-1; unclear D gene. The V and J ends lost 5 bases and 2 bases respectively, with 6 bases between them. The V gene's germline CDR1 is SNHLY and CDR2 FYNNEI. The CDR3 totals 12 residues. The CDR3 DNA is TGTGCCAGCAGTACAACCAACACTGAAGCTTTCTTT. Protein product: CASSTTNTEAFF. Combining the CDR3 with reference TRBV2 and TRBJ1-1 gives the whole variable domain EPEVTQTPSHQVTQMGQEVILRCVPISNHLYFYWYRQILGQKVEFLVSFYNNEISEKSEIFDDQFSVERPDGSNFTLKIRSTKLEDSAMYFCASSTTNTEAFFGQGTRLTVV.

This sequence joins TRBV5-1 and TRBJ1-3; weak D call: TRBD1 (6 bases). Germline lookup yields CDR1 SGHRS and CDR2 YFSETQ. This CDR3 is built from 14 residues. V was clipped by 0 bases and J by 4 bases, with 8 bases between them. CDR3 residues: CASSLGDKGNTIYF. Here the CDR3 DNA reads TGCGCCAGCAGCTTGGGGGACAAAGGAAACACCATATATTTT. Looking up the rest from reference TRBV5-1 and TRBJ1-3 gives the full variable domain: KAGVTQTPRYLIKTRGQQVTLSCSPISGHRSVSWYQQTPGQGLQFLFEYFSETQRNKGNFPGRFSGRQFSNSRSEMNVSTLELGDSALYLCASSLGDKGNTIYFGEGSWLTVV.

The rearrangement joins TRBV2 to TRBJ2-1, with D perhaps being TRBD1 or TRBD2 (5 bases each). Trimming took 1 base from V and 13 from J, leaving 20 bases between them. Germline loops: CDR1 SNHLY, CDR2 FYNNEI. The CDR3 has 15 amino acids. The CDR3 coding sequence is TGTGCCAGCAGTGAAGACAGCGGAGTCTGGGGGAAACAGTTCTTC. Its translation: CASSEDSGVWGKQFF. The full variable domain, with the rest looked up from reference TRBV2 and TRBJ2-1, is EPEVTQTPSHQVTQMGQEVILRCVPISNHLYFYWYRQILGQKVEFLVSFYNNEISEKSEIFDDQFSVERPDGSNFTLKIRSTKLEDSAMYFCASSEDSGVWGKQFFGPGTRLTVL.

With respect to this clone: This sample includes further DNA sequences coding for the same CDR3. V usage is TRBV30 and J usage is TRBJ2-7; D could derive from TRBD1 or TRBD2 (6 bases each). The CDR3 is 12 residues long. V lost 0 bases and J lost 6, with 9 bases in between. Germline V lookup: CDR1 GTSNPN, CDR2 SVGIG (reference sequence). Here the CDR3 DNA reads TGTGCCTGGAGTGTACGGGGGCGCGAGCAGTACTTC. It is translated as CAWSVRGREQYF.

V and J are TRBV5-1 and TRBJ1-3; no firm D call. The CDR3 runs to 17 residues. Trimming cost V 3 bases and J 0 bases, with 16 bases left between them. The V gene's germline CDR1 is SGHRS and CDR2 YFSETQ. CDR3: CASSWDRYSSSGNTIYF. As DNA, the CDR3 is TGCGCCAGCAGCTGGGATCGATACAGTAGCTCTGGAAACACCATATATTTT.

This clone was seen a few times. The chain is built from TRBV15 and TRBJ2-3; either TRBD1 or TRBD2 may supply D (5 bases each). Trimming took off 0 bases at V and 1 base at J, with 8 bases between the two ends. CDR1 is LNHNV, CDR2 YYDKDF, per germline (reference sequence). This CDR3 contains 15 residues. CDR3: CATSRDMGGTDTQYF. The CDR3 bases are TGTGCCACCAGCAGAGATATGGGGGGCACAGATACGCAGTATTTT.

This clone was observed a handful of times. The J gene is TRBJ2-1, the V gene TRBV13; possible D gene TRBD2, 5 bases. Trimming pared 5 bases from V and 10 bases from J, leaving 15 bases between. CDR3 length: 13 residues. The germline V gene encodes CDR1 PRHDT and CDR2 FYEKMQ (reference sequence). CDR3 sequence: CASSGGLPNEQFF. CDR3 in DNA: TGTGCCAGCAGCGGTGGACTTCCCAACGAGCAGTTCTTC.

This clone was found once. The chain is built from TRBV5-1 and TRBJ2-3; TRBD1 matches 8 bases. This CDR3 is 16 amino acids long. Germline V gene data show CDR1 as SGHRS and CDR2 as YFSETQ. The junction had 6 bases not matched to a gene; V was cut back by 3 bases and J by 0 bases. The CDR3 nucleotides are TGCGCCAGCAGCTACGGACAGGGCGCTAGCACAGATACGCAGTATTTT. It translates to CASSYGQGASTDTQYF.

V usage is TRBV7-5 and J usage is TRBJ2-7; TRBD1 is the table's D call, not checked against the DNA. TRBV7-5 is an annotated pseudogene. This CDR3 contains 13 residues. The CDR3 here is CVTRRDTNYEQYF. The CDR3, as DNA: TGTGTCACCCGTCGGGACACGAACTACGAGCAGTACTTC.

This chain joins TRBV5-6 and TRBJ2-5; 8 nucleotides agree with TRBD1. CDR3 length: 15 residues. After removal of 2 bases from V and 5 bases from J, the junction contained 8 bases not matched to a gene. CDR1 is SGHDT, CDR2 YYEEEE, per germline. The DNA for the CDR3 is TGTGCCAGCAGCTTTCAGACAGGGGATTTCGAGACCCAGTACTTC. Translating gives CASSFQTGDFETQYF.

The rearrangement uses TRBV28 and TRBJ1-1, with TRBD1 matching over 9 bases. Losses at the gene ends were 3 bases for V and 8 bases for J; bases not matched to a gene: 10. Germline V gives CDR1 MDHEN, CDR2 SYDVKM. CDR3 length: 15 residues. Here the CDR3 DNA reads TGTGCCAGCAGTTTTCGGGGACAGGGAAAGCGGGAAGCTTTCTTT. This translates into CASSFRGQGKREAFF.

V usage is TRBV6-1 and J usage is TRBJ2-3; 7 bases agree with TRBD2. The CDR3 is 13 amino acids. The germline V gene encodes CDR1 MNHNS and CDR2 SASEGT. The V and J ends lost 7 bases and 5 bases, in that order; junction bases with no gene match: 6. CDR3 bases: TGTGCCAGCACGGGAGGAGGGATAGATACGCAGTATTTT. It codes for CASTGGGIDTQYF.

This clone was found a few times. The V gene is TRBV18, the J gene TRBJ1-3; the D gene is possibly TRBD1 (5 bases). This CDR3 comprises 14 residues. Germline V CDR1 and CDR2: KGHSH, LQKENI. Trimming removed 2 bases from V and 4 bases from J, with 9 bases in between. As DNA, the CDR3 is TGTGCCAGCTCACCATGGGGGGACGGAAACACCATATATTTT. Its protein product is CASSPWGDGNTIYF.